This T cell receptor (beta chain) was captured in a study of T-cell memory formation after mild COVID-19. With constant-segment primers, 5'RACE yielded cDNA libraries of TCR alpha and TCR beta that carried sample barcodes and UMIs. TCRdb independently ran MiXCR on the 5' RACE reads; one entry per CDR3 protein. Altogether about 320,000 distinct CDR3 sequences are present, 14% being singletons, with the ten largest covering around a fifth. This clonotype was seen a handful of times. Its cognate antigen is unknown. Study results and caveats: CD4+ clones that contracted lay mainly in CM and EM; CD8+ ones lay in EMRA. Clones contracting day 15 to 85 were balanced CD4/CD8; later expanders leaned CD4+.

V dropped 6 bases and J dropped 7 bases, with 13 bases sitting between them. The CDR3 has 13 amino acids. Germline V gene sequence: CDR1 SNHLY, CDR2 FYNNEI. The TCR originated in a man aged 18 to 29 who had mild COVID-19 (a few samples of this study predate the infection). Cell type and time point are not known. Sequencing input: PBMCs or a T cell subset sorted from them (not recorded which). The chain employs TRBV2 and TRBJ2-1, with a weak D call TRBD1 (6 bases). The CDR3 region is CASSSDRSNEQFF. The CDR3 coding sequence is TGTGCCAGCAGCTCGGACAGATCGAATGAGCAGTTCTTC.